The source of this T cell receptor (beta chain) is a study of cytomegalovirus exposure and HLA in healthy donors. Findings and limits, study-wide: After further analysis at a later stage, 16,951 TCR beta sequences were associated with HLA alleles at 0.05 false discovery rate. From TCR beta sequences, most subjects' HLA-A and HLA-B alleles were reportedly predicted accurately. Sequencing artifact likely explains a cluster of highly shared sequence variants.

Remarks on this clone: The antigen is not known.

The PCR employed 60 Vbeta primers together with 13 Jbeta primers. Sequencing used immunoSEQ multiplex PCR; TCRdb keeps in-frame clones, though not all of them. This table holds roughly 250,000 clones, roughly two thirds found once. Germline-derived CDR1 and CDR2 are SEHNR and FQNEAQ (reference sequence). CDR3 length: 16 residues. The rearrangement links TRBV7-9 to TRBJ2-5; the match to TRBD2 covers 9 bases. The J call may be faulty, since TRBJ2-7 better matches the DNA end. This TCR derives from a female donor in good health and CMV-seronegative. The sequenced sample consisted of PBMCs. The CDR3 DNA reads as TGTGCCAGCAGCTCGTCTAGCGGGATGAGCTCCTACGAGCAGTACTTC. Its protein product is CASSSSSGMSSYEQYF.